The T cell receptor beta chain described here comes from a study of beta chain features in type 1 diabetes. Across the whole study: Investigators examined around 110 million sorted cells across all samples. Study outcomes and limitations: Across all four CD4+ subsets, people with type 1 diabetes showed modestly shorter TCRB CDR3s.

With 3 bases removed from V and 5 bases from J, the gap between germline ends came to 19 bases. The CDR3 has 16 amino acids. Germline loops: CDR1 MDHEN, CDR2 SYDVKM. Of note for this clone: The antigen is not known.

Central memory, naive, regulatory and stem cell-like memory CD4+ cells were sorted by CD45RO/CCR7/CD25/CD127/CD95/CD27. Purities over 98% were achieved in all sorted populations. Every isolated RNA sample was fully reverse transcribed, so sequencing captured expressed TCRB transcripts. Data came from immunoSEQ multiplex PCR; TCRdb stores just in-frame clones and leaves some out. The sample consists of around 180,000 clones, roughly 8% of them appearing once. The chain joins TRBV28 to TRBJ1-2; the D is unclear. The sequencing sample was made of central memory CD4+ T cells from blood. The sequence was collected from a woman in her forties with type 1 diabetes. CDR3 DNA: TGTGCCAGCAGTTTGCTCCCAGGCGCCTCTCTTTATGGCTACACCTTC. This gives the protein CASSLLPGASLYGYTF.